Detailed here is one T cell receptor beta chain. These data are taken from a study of T cell changes during pregnancy in multiple sclerosis. The V gene lost 4 bases and the J gene lost 0 bases, with 20 bases spanning the gap. CDR3 length equals 18 residues. Per germline, CDR1 SGHKS and CDR2 YYEKEE (reference sequence). Measured with immunoSEQ multiplex PCR; TCRdb has only the in-frame clones, and not every one. The sample lists some 100,000 clones, roughly 92% seen once, with approximately 1.2% in the top ten. The clonotype originates from a female donor with multiple sclerosis, enrolled in a pregnancy study. The rearrangement joins TRBV5-5 to TRBJ1-3, with D uncertain. Source: peripheral blood, taken in the second trimester of pregnancy. CDR3 protein: CASSPWTGKASSGNTIYF. The CDR3, as DNA: TGTGCCAGCAGCCCCTGGACTGGAAAGGCGAGCTCTGGAAACACCATATATTTT. Combining the CDR3 with reference TRBV5-5 and TRBJ1-3 gives the whole variable domain DAGVTQSPTHLIKTRGQQVTLRCSPISGHKSVSWYQQVLGQGPQFIFQYYEKEERGRGNFPDRFSARQFPNYSSELNVNALLLGDSALYLCASSPWTGKASSGNTIYFGEGSWLTVV.